A selection of T cell receptor beta chains follows, all from one sample in a study of blood T cell repertoires in COVID-19. Data came from immunoSEQ multiplex PCR; TCRdb stores just in-frame clones and leaves some out. There are under 300,000 clones in the sample; about 87% occur only once, and 7.1% lies in the top ten. The sequencing input was peripheral blood. These receptors were collected from a woman aged 65 to 85 with active or convalescent COVID-19. Both conserved end residues are part of each CDR3. D genes are given only for firm matches. Rows may omit the clone size; those that give it use once, few, many or a size class.

abundance	v_gene	d_gene	j_gene	CDR3nt	CDR3aa
few	TRBV6-5	NA	TRBJ2-1	TGTGCCAGCAGTTATAGGAGGAATGAGCAGTTCTTC	CASSYRRNEQFF
NA	TRBV24-1	NA	TRBJ1-3	TGTGCCGCCGGGTCTGCAGGGCAGGGGGGAAACACCATATATTTT	CAAGSAGQGGNTIYF
NA	TRBV6-5	NA	TRBJ2-4	TGTGCCAGCAGTTACTCAAATCCTAGGGGAAACATTCAGTACTTC	CASSYSNPRGNIQYF
NA	TRBV4-3	NA	TRBJ2-5	TGCGCCAGCAGCCAAGATCTTGGGAGTGGAGAGACCCAGTACTTC	CASSQDLGSGETQYF
NA	TRBV7-8	TRBD2	TRBJ2-7	TGTGCCAGCAGTCGAGCGGGGGGGACCTACGAGCAGTACTTC	CASSRAGGTYEQYF
NA	TRBV5-6	NA	TRBJ2-2	TGTGCCAGCAGCTTCAATATTCTAGGCACCGGGGAGCTGTTTTTT	CASSFNILGTGELFF
NA	TRBV27	NA	TRBJ1-6	TGTGCCAGCAGAGAGCCCAACTCACCCCTCCACTTT	CASREPNSPLHF
NA	TRBV5-1	NA	TRBJ2-3	TGCGCCAGCAGCTTATCACCGGTCACAGATACGCAGTATTTT	CASSLSPVTDTQYF
NA	TRBV9	NA	TRBJ2-2	TGTGCCAGCAGCTTGTCAGCAGGGACCGGGGAGCTGTTTTTT	CASSLSAGTGELFF
once	TRBV19	NA	TRBJ2-7	TGTGCCAGTAGCCCAATCGGATCGGGTGAGCAGTACTTC	CASSPIGSGEQYF
NA	TRBV5-1	NA	TRBJ2-7	TGCGCCAGCAGCTTGGTCTCCCCGAGGGACGAGCAGTACTTC	CASSLVSPRDEQYF
once	TRBV9	NA	TRBJ2-1	TGTGCCAGCAGCCCGGAGTCCAATGAGCAGTTCTTC	CASSPESNEQFF
NA	TRBV6-1	NA	TRBJ1-5	TGTGCCAGCAGTGAAGCGGGGGGGATGCCCCAGCATTTT	CASSEAGGMPQHF
NA	TRBV3-1/TRBV3-2	NA	TRBJ1-3	TGTGCCAGCACCTACAGGGCCGGAAACACCATATATTTT	CASTYRAGNTIYF
NA	TRBV18	TRBD1	TRBJ1-5	TGTGCCAGCTCACCACTGGACAGGGGACAGCCCCAGCATTTT	CASSPLDRGQPQHF
NA	TRBV6-4	NA	TRBJ2-7	TGTGCCATCTCCCGATATTGGGGACAAGGGACCTACGAGCAGTACTTC	CAISRYWGQGTYEQYF
NA	TRBV3-1/TRBV3-2	NA	TRBJ1-2	TGTGCCAGCAGCCAAGCGAGGACAGTCTATGGCTACACCTTC	CASSQARTVYGYTF
once	TRBV6-2/TRBV6-3	TRBD1	TRBJ1-2	TGTGCCAGCGGTTCCGGGACAGGGATTTATGGCTACACCTTC	CASGSGTGIYGYTF
NA	TRBV12-3/TRBV12-4	NA	TRBJ1-2	TGTGCCAGCAGTTTGGCAGGGTATGGCTACACCTTC	CASSLAGYGYTF
NA	TRBV6-5	NA	TRBJ1-6	TGTGCCATCCGCCCCGACGGAGCCTATAATTCACCCCTCCACTTT	CAIRPDGAYNSPLHF
NA	TRBV18	TRBD2	TRBJ2-3	TGTGCCAGCTCACCACGGACTAGTGATACGCAGTATTTT	CASSPRTSDTQYF
NA	TRBV6-5	TRBD1	TRBJ1-1	TGTGCCAGCACCATTCCCGGACAGGAACAAGAAGCTTTCTTT	CASTIPGQEQEAFF
NA	TRBV7-9	NA	TRBJ2-3	TGTGCCAGCAGCTTAGAGGGGTTGGCAGATACGCAGTATTTT	CASSLEGLADTQYF
NA	TRBV2	NA	TRBJ1-2	TGTGCCAGCAGTGAAGAAGCGAACTATGGCTACACCTTC	CASSEEANYGYTF
NA	TRBV11-2	TRBD2	TRBJ2-3	TGTGCCAGCAGCTTAGAGGGAGGGAAACTTAGCACAGATACGCAGTATTTT	CASSLEGGKLSTDTQYF
NA	TRBV27	TRBD1	TRBJ2-5	TGTGCCAGCAGTCCCCAGGGGACAGGGGGAGAGACCCAGTACTTC	CASSPQGTGGETQYF
few	TRBV19	NA	TRBJ1-2	TGTGCCAGTAGCTTAGCCTCTAATGGGAACTATGGCTACACCTTC	CASSLASNGNYGYTF
NA	TRBV11-2	TRBD2	TRBJ2-5	TGTGCCAGCAGCTTCGGGGCTAGCGGTACCGAGACCCAGTACTTC	CASSFGASGTETQYF
NA	TRBV10-2	TRBD1	TRBJ1-5	TGCGCCAGCAGCGCGGGACAGGGCAGTCAGCCCCAGCATTTT	CASSAGQGSQPQHF
NA	TRBV29-1	TRBD1	TRBJ2-7	TGCAGCGTTCGGACAGGGGGCCTCTACGAGCAGTACTTC	CSVRTGGLYEQYF
NA	TRBV7-8	TRBD2	TRBJ2-7	TGTGCCAGCACATCGGAGCGGGGGCCCTACGAGCAGTACTTC	CASTSERGPYEQYF
NA	TRBV5-6	NA	TRBJ1-1	TGTGCCAGCAGCTTGTCAGGGCCCACTGAAGCTTTCTTT	CASSLSGPTEAFF
NA	TRBV5-8	NA	TRBJ2-2	TGTGCCAGCAGCTTGGCGGGAATAAAGGCCGGGGAGCTGTTTTTT	CASSLAGIKAGELFF
once	TRBV18	NA	TRBJ1-2	TGTGCCAGCTCACCAGTGGGGGCCGTGCCCAGGTATGGCTACACCTTC	CASSPVGAVPRYGYTF
NA	TRBV9	NA	TRBJ2-1	TGTGCCAGCAGCTCAGCCGGACAGTGGCTATCCACTACGGCCTACAATGAGCAGTTCTTC	CASSSAGQWLSTTAYNEQFF
NA	TRBV6-2/TRBV6-3	NA	TRBJ1-1	TGTGCCAGCAGTTATAGAGACAGCTCGAACACTGAAGCTTTCTTT	CASSYRDSSNTEAFF
NA	TRBV27	NA	TRBJ2-5	TGTGCCAGCAGCCTGCGGGGGGGACAGGCTATCCAAGAGACCCAGTACTTC	CASSLRGGQAIQETQYF
NA	TRBV7-2	TRBD1	TRBJ2-1	TGTGCCAGCATCCTGGGACAGGGGACTCGCAATGAGCAGTTCTTC	CASILGQGTRNEQFF
NA	TRBV19	TRBD2	TRBJ2-3	TGTGCCAGTAGTTCTAGCGGCTACACAGATACGCAGTATTTT	CASSSSGYTDTQYF
NA	TRBV6-4	NA	TRBJ1-5	TGTGCCAGCAGCAGGGATGGCAATCAGCCCCAGCATTTT	CASSRDGNQPQHF
NA	TRBV5-1	NA	TRBJ1-5	TGCGCCAGCAGCTTGGGGGGAGGTAGCAATCAGCCCCAGCATTTT	CASSLGGGSNQPQHF
NA	TRBV9	TRBD1	TRBJ1-2	TGTGCCAGCAGCGCAGGGGGGACAGGGCTTGGCTACACCTTC	CASSAGGTGLGYTF
NA	TRBV21-1	NA	TRBJ2-7	TGTGCCAGCAGCATAAGGCCCCCGGGTTACGAGCAGTACTTC	CASSIRPPGYEQYF
few	TRBV6-4	NA	TRBJ2-7	TGTGCCAGCAGTGCGGAGGGATTTCTCTCCTACGAGCAGTACTTC	CASSAEGFLSYEQYF
NA	TRBV9	NA	TRBJ1-1	TGTGCCAGCAGCCCTTTCCGGGACACGACTGAAGCTTTCTTT	CASSPFRDTTEAFF
once	TRBV2	TRBD2	TRBJ2-1	TGTGCCAGCAATCCCGATCGGGGGGGACGCATTAATTACAATGAGCAGTTCTTC	CASNPDRGGRINYNEQFF
NA	TRBV2	NA	TRBJ1-4	TGTGCCACCTTGTTCGGGACTCCTAATGAAAAACTGTTTTTT	CATLFGTPNEKLFF
NA	TRBV25-1	TRBD1	TRBJ1-6	TGTGCCAGCAGTCGGAGGGGCTGGGGACAGGGCAATTCACCCCTCCACTTT	CASSRRGWGQGNSPLHF
NA	TRBV27	TRBD2	TRBJ2-5	TGTGCCAGCAGTTTATGGGGGGGCCAAGAGACCCAGTACTTC	CASSLWGGQETQYF
NA	TRBV19	TRBD1	TRBJ1-1	TGTGCCAGTTCGGACAGGGATCGGACTGAAGCTTTCTTT	CASSDRDRTEAFF
NA	TRBV19	TRBD1	TRBJ1-5	TGTGCCAGTAGGGGTGGACAGGTCAATCAGCCCCAGCATTTT	CASRGGQVNQPQHF
few	TRBV12-3/TRBV12-4	NA	TRBJ1-2	TGTGCCAGCAGTCCTGCTAACTATGGCTACACCTTC	CASSPANYGYTF
NA	TRBV7-2	NA	TRBJ1-2	TGTGCCAGCAGCTTACTACAGGGAAATGATGGCTACACCTTC	CASSLLQGNDGYTF
NA	TRBV19	NA	TRBJ2-2	TGTGCCAGTACCAAATGGCCAGGGGCGAACACCGGGGAGCTGTTTTTT	CASTKWPGANTGELFF